These 9 T cell receptor beta chains share one sample of origin, sequenced in a study of neurological immune-mediated disorders (dated by TCRdb to between 2018 and 2021). Receptors were amplified or captured by 5' RACE. Sequencing relied on an Illumina HiSeq 2500. The public reads were quality trimmed at Q25 with fastp and then assembled into clones with MiXCR by TCRdb, keeping productive beta chains. Each entry is one CDR3 protein sequence, shown with its most common DNA and genes. The sample has tens of thousands of distinct CDR3 sequences on record, about 9.4% of them singletons. The ten largest make up 20% to 25% of the sample. The source material was PBMCs. The receptor source for this set is a woman aged 60-75 years with HTLV-1-associated myelopathy (HAM/TSP).

Many counts were recorded for this clonotype. The chain has TRBV2 and TRBJ1-1; 8 bases fit TRBD1. The CDR3 runs to 14 residues. V dropped 6 bases and J dropped 7; count of bases not matched to a gene: 10. The V gene's germline CDR1 is SNHLY and CDR2 FYNNEI. The CDR3 loop reads CASSGAQGASEAFF. The CDR3 DNA follows: TGTGCCAGCAGCGGAGCCCAGGGGGCTAGTGAAGCTTTCTTT.

This clonotype was observed at least ten times. The gene calls are TRBV20-1 and TRBJ2-1; D gene uncertain. This CDR3 contains 14 residues. V was clipped by 0 bases and J by 3 bases, with 9 bases between them. Germline CDR1 is DFQATT and CDR2 is SNEGSKA (reference sequence). The CDR3 DNA follows: TGCAGTGCTAGAGATCAAGGGAACTACAATGAGCAGTTCTTC. Its translation is CSARDQGNYNEQFF.

V is TRBV7-6 and J is TRBJ2-7; D may be TRBD1 or TRBD2 (6 bases each). The CDR3 runs to 15 residues. CDR1 and CDR2 (germline): SGHVS, FNYEAQ. The V gene lost 0 bases and the J gene lost 2 bases, with 11 bases spanning the gap. The CDR3 reads CASSLATGAAYEQYF. DNA of the CDR3: TGTGCCAGCAGCTTAGCGACGGGGGCCGCCTACGAGCAGTACTTC.

In its sample, this clonotype was seen many times. The gene calls are TRBV28 and TRBJ1-4; no definite D call. Germline CDR1 and CDR2: MDHEN and SYDVKM. This CDR3 is 13 amino acids long. The V end lost 2 bases, the J end lost 8 bases, and 9 bases lay between the germline ends. CDR3 residues: CASSLHPGEKLFF. CDR3 DNA: TGTGCCAGCAGTTTACACCCCGGAGAAAAACTGTTTTTT.

This clonotype was observed many times. The chain uses TRBV5-8 and TRBJ2-3; 11 bases fit TRBD1. Germline V CDR1 and CDR2: SGHTS, YDEGEE. J lost 5 bases, V lost 3 bases, and 8 bases had no gene match. The CDR3 runs to 16 residues. CDR3 protein: CASSSLLGTGGDTQYF. The CDR3 DNA reads as TGTGCCAGCAGCTCTTTGCTCGGGACAGGGGGAGATACGCAGTATTTT.

V usage is TRBV10-3 and J usage is TRBJ1-3; TRBD1 agrees at 8 bases. Unmatched junction bases numbered 8, after V lost 4 bases and J lost 0 bases. Germline CDR1 and CDR2: ENHRY and SYGVKD. CDR3 length: 17 residues. The CDR3 protein is CAISGDRRYYSGNTIYF. CDR3 DNA sequence: TGTGCCATCAGTGGGGACAGGAGGTATTACTCTGGAAACACCATATATTTT.

This clonotype was recorded many times. This chain joins TRBV5-1 and TRBJ1-1, with a weak D call TRBD1 (6 bases). The germline V gene has CDR1 SGHRS and CDR2 YFSETQ. The CDR3 extends over 15 amino acids. The ends were cut back, 3 bases at V and 6 bases at J, with 18 bases in the middle. CDR3 region: CASSSLNRVTAEAFF. In DNA, the CDR3 is TGCGCCAGCAGCTCGTTAAACAGGGTAACCGCTGAAGCTTTCTTT.

This clonotype was seen repeatedly, ten times or more. The chain uses TRBV20-1 and TRBJ1-1; D not resolved. This CDR3 spans 11 amino acids. Germline V gene sequence: CDR1 DFQATT, CDR2 SNEGSKA (reference sequence). The V and J ends lost 5 bases and 2 bases respectively, with 6 bases between them. The CDR3 reads CSAWKNTEAFF. Here the CDR3 DNA reads TGCAGTGCTTGGAAAAACACTGAAGCTTTCTTT.

This clonotype was detected ten times or more. The rearrangement joins TRBV27 to TRBJ1-3; 10 positions match TRBD1. The V gene end was trimmed by 2 bases and the J gene end by 15 bases; junction bases not matched to a gene: 4. Germline CDR1 MNHEY, CDR2 SMNVEV (reference sequence). CDR3 length: 12 amino acids. For the CDR3, the DNA is TGTGCCAGCAGTTTAACCCGGACAGGGGGATATTTT. Protein: CASSLTRTGGYF.